These 18 T cell receptor beta chains were all obtained from the same sample, sequenced in a study of cytomegalovirus exposure and HLA in healthy donors. Profiled with immunoSEQ multiplex PCR; TCRdb holds only in-frame clones, not every one. The sample carries 200,000 to 250,000 clones, over 80% recorded once. Sequencing was performed on PBMCs. Source of these receptors: a woman in her twenties or thirties in good health and CMV-seropositive.

The rearrangement joins TRBV7-6 to TRBJ2-1; D gene uncertain. This CDR3 comprises 12 residues. V gave up 6 bases and J gave up 10 bases, with 13 bases separating them. Per the germline V gene, CDR1 is SGHVS and CDR2 is FNYEAQ. This chain's CDR3 is CASSLQEGEQFF. Here the CDR3 DNA reads TGTGCCAGCAGTCTCCAAGAAGGCGAGCAGTTCTTC.

The V gene is TRBV7-2, the J gene TRBJ2-7, with D unclear. Trimming removed 4 bases at V and 1 base at J, with 8 bases between. This CDR3 spans 13 amino acids. Germline V CDR1 and CDR2: SGHTA, FQGNSA. In DNA, the CDR3 is TGTGCCAGCAGCTCCCCTGGGTCCTACGAGCAGTACTTC. Its translation is CASSSPGSYEQYF.

The genes are TRBV28 and TRBJ1-5; D may be TRBD1 (6 bases). Germline V gene sequence: CDR1 MDHEN, CDR2 SYDVKM. The CDR3 contains 18 residues. Trimming took 4 bases from V and 0 from J, leaving 19 bases between them. The CDR3 region has the DNA TGTGCCAGCAGTTGGGCCGAGGGGGTAAGATATAGCAATCAGCCCCAGCATTTT. This encodes CASSWAEGVRYSNQPQHF. Supplemented by reference TRBV28 and TRBJ1-5, the full variable domain reads DVKVTQSSRYLVKRTGEKVFLECVQDMDHENMFWYRQDPGLGLRLIYFSYDVKMKEKGDIPEGYSVSREKKERFSLILESASTNQTSMYLCASSWAEGVRYSNQPQHFGDGTRLSIL.

CDR3 bases: TGTGCCAGCAGTTATAAAGGGGGAGAGACCCAGTACTTC. This sequence encodes CASSYKGGETQYF. The chain joins TRBV27 to TRBJ2-5, with D possibly matching TRBD1 (6 bases). Germline lookup yields CDR1 MNHEY and CDR2 SMNVEV (reference sequence). Trimming left V 4 bases short and J 4 bases short, with 10 bases between. This CDR3 is 13 amino acids long.

There are a few counts of this clone. CDR3 in DNA: TGTGCCAGCAGCGTAGAAGGGGCGGGCACCGGGGAGCTGTTTTTT. This translates into CASSVEGAGTGELFF. The chain is built from TRBV9 and TRBJ2-2; possibly TRBD1 or TRBD2 for D (5 bases each). Per germline, CDR1 SGDLS and CDR2 YYNGEE. The CDR3 has 15 amino acids. Between the trimmed V and J ends, which lost 0 bases and 4 bases, there was a span of 10 bases.

The V gene is TRBV15, the J gene TRBJ1-4, with D maybe TRBD1 (5 bases). The V and J ends lost 8 bases and 3 bases respectively, with 19 bases between them. Germline V CDR1 and CDR2: LNHNV, YYDKDF (reference sequence). The CDR3 is 16 amino acids. The CDR3 DNA is TGTGCCACCTTGGGGCAGGGAGAACGGCCTAATGAAAAACTGTTTTTT. Translated: CATLGQGERPNEKLFF.

V and J are TRBV6-1 and TRBJ1-2, with D tentatively TRBD1 (5 bases). This CDR3 is built from 17 residues. V lost 3 bases to trimming and J lost 0 bases, with 17 bases between them. Per the germline V gene, CDR1 is MNHNS and CDR2 is SASEGT. CDR3 amino acids: CASSDRAGPDSNYGYTF. The CDR3 coding sequence is TGTGCCAGCAGTGATCGGGCAGGGCCAGACTCTAACTATGGCTACACCTTC.

CDR3 in DNA: TGTGCCAGCGGAAATATCGGACAGACCTACGAGCAGTACTTC. Its translation is CASGNIGQTYEQYF. The chain carries TRBV27 and TRBJ2-7; D is possibly TRBD1 (6 bases). The CDR3 has 14 amino acids. Germline lookup yields CDR1 MNHEY and CDR2 SMNVEV (reference sequence). With 8 bases removed from V and 2 bases from J, the gap between germline ends came to 16 bases.

This chain joins TRBV11-3 and TRBJ1-4, with unresolved D. Germline CDR1 SGHNT, CDR2 YENEEA. The germline V and J ends were trimmed by 5 bases and 0 bases, with 7 bases remaining between them. The CDR3 loop spans 14 amino acids. DNA for the CDR3: TGTGCCAGCAGCCCCGGGGCAACTAATGAAAAACTGTTTTTT. Amino acid sequence: CASSPGATNEKLFF.

This clone was observed a handful of times. The chain employs TRBV5-6 and TRBJ2-7; D is unresolved. Germline loops: CDR1 SGHDT, CDR2 YYEEEE. The V end lost 0 bases, the J end lost 5 bases, and 18 bases lay between the germline ends. This CDR3 region has 16 residues. The CDR3 DNA follows: TGTGCCAGCAGCTTGGTCTCTTCTCCAAGCCACGACGAGCAGTACTTC. Encoded protein: CASSLVSSPSHDEQYF. Looking up the rest from reference TRBV5-6 and TRBJ2-7 gives the full variable domain: DAGVTQSPTHLIKTRGQQVTLRCSPKSGHDTVSWYQQALGQGPQFIFQYYEEEERQRGNFPDRFSGHQFPNYSSELNVNALLLGDSALYLCASSLVSSPSHDEQYFGPGTRLTVT.

The J gene is TRBJ1-1, the V gene TRBV6-4; D unresolved. The germline gives CDR1 MRHNA, CDR2 SNTAGT. V was cut by 0 bases and J by 0 bases, with 2 bases left in between. This CDR3 has 13 residues. In nucleotides, the CDR3 is TGTGCCAGCAGTGACTCTTTGAACACTGAAGCTTTCTTT. It encodes CASSDSLNTEAFF.

With respect to this clone: An end of the junction does not agree with germline; a read error may underlie this. V gene TRBV30 combines with J gene TRBJ1-2; 7 nucleotides agree with TRBD1. There are 11 residues in the CDR3. Germline CDR1 GTSNPN, CDR2 SVGIG (reference sequence). The CDR3 DNA reads TGTGCCTGGAGTACCTGGGGAGGGGGCGATTTC. This encodes CAWSTWGGGDF.

This chain uses TRBV7-2 with TRBJ2-6; D is unclear. V lost 3 bases to trimming and J lost 4 bases, with 22 bases between them. Germline loops: CDR1 SGHTA, CDR2 FQGNSA. CDR3 size: 19 residues. CDR3 sequence (DNA): TGTGCCAGCAGCTTTCCTCCGTCGGCCGGCCGTGCGGGGGCCAACGTCCTGACTTTC. This encodes CASSFPPSAGRAGANVLTF.

The rearrangement links TRBV19 to TRBJ1-5; a weak D match, TRBD1 (6 bases). V lost 5 bases and J 2 bases, leaving 13 bases between the germline ends. This CDR3 region has 15 residues. CDR1 is LNHDA, CDR2 SQIVND, per germline (reference sequence). CDR3 protein: CASSPDRIGNQPQHF. CDR3 in DNA: TGTGCCAGTAGTCCCGACAGGATAGGCAATCAGCCCCAGCATTTT.

The V call is TRBV29-1, the J call TRBJ2-7; D possibly corresponds to TRBD2 (6 bases). Per germline, CDR1 SQVTM and CDR2 ANQGSEA. This CDR3 contains 13 residues. V lost 6 bases and J lost 2, with 14 bases in between. The CDR3 bases are TGCAGCGTCGCAGGCGGGGCCACCTACGAGCAGTACTTC. Its translation: CSVAGGATYEQYF.

The chain has TRBV4-3 and TRBJ2-1; possible D gene TRBD2, 6 bases. The CDR3 is 17 amino acids. CDR1 and CDR2 from the germline V gene are LGHNA and YSLEER. Trimming took off 0 bases at V and 2 bases at J, with 14 bases between the two ends. CDR3 loop: CASSQDFGGVPYNEQFF. The CDR3 DNA sequence: TGCGCCAGCAGCCAAGATTTTGGAGGGGTCCCCTACAATGAGCAGTTCTTC.

This chain joins TRBV18 and TRBJ1-1; the match to TRBD1 covers 9 bases. The CDR3 runs 16 residues. V dropped 4 bases and J dropped 4; count of bases not matched to a gene: 10. Germline V gene data show CDR1 as KGHSH and CDR2 as LQKENI. The CDR3 is CASSQNTGQGGTEAFF. The CDR3 nucleotides are TGTGCCAGCTCACAAAATACGGGACAGGGTGGCACTGAAGCTTTCTTT.

The CDR3 DNA reads TGTGCCAGCAGATCCCCGGCCGCGGGGAACACTGAAGCTTTCTTT. It codes for CASRSPAAGNTEAFF. The V and J genes are TRBV6-5 and TRBJ1-1; unclear D gene. V was pared by 6 bases and J by 1 base, with 15 bases between. This CDR3 contains 15 residues. Germline CDR1 is MNHEY and CDR2 is SVGAGI.